This paragraph reports one TCR beta chain. Clones were sequenced by immunoSEQ multiplex PCR, and TCRdb holds only the in-frame ones, with some missing. The data show 110,000 or so clones, around four fifths seen once. This record belongs to a study of control samples from healthy donors and cancer patients. The receptor was isolated from a woman in her fifties or sixties in good health. Sequencing input: blood.

The CDR3 here is CASSETGAGYGYTF. CDR3 nucleotide sequence: TGTGCCAGCAGCGAAACAGGGGCGGGCTATGGCTACACCTTC. The chain has TRBV6-2 or TRBV6-3 and TRBJ1-2; 7 bases agree with TRBD1. Germline V lookup: CDR1 MNHEY, CDR2 SVGEGT. After removal of 6 bases from V and 4 bases from J, the junction contained 8 bases not matched to a gene. The CDR3 is made up of 14 amino acids.